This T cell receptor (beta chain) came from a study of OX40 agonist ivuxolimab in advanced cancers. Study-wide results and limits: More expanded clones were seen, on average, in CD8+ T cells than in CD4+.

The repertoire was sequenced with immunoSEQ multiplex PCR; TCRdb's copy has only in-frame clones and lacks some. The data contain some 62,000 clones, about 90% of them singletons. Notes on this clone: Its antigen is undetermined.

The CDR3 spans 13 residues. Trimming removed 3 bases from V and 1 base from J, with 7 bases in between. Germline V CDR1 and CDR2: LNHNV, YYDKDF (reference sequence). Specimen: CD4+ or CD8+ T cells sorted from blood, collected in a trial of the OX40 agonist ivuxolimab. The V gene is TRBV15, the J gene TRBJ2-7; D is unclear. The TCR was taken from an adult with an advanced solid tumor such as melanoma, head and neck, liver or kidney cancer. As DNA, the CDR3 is TGTGCCACCAGCAGTGTACCTTCCTACGAGCAGTACTTC. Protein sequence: CATSSVPSYEQYF.